This is a list of T cell receptor beta chains from one sample in a study of CD8+ T cells in alopecia areata. The protocol was immunoSEQ multiplex PCR, while the TCRdb copy is restricted to in-frame clones and leaves out a portion. This table holds about 210,000 clones, about 40% found once. Material: CD4+ T cells sorted from blood, obtained around week 36, from a patient treated with tofacitinib. The source of these receptors is a human donor with alopecia areata. CDR3s leave out the opening cysteine and the closing phenylalanine or tryptophan. The order of the fields is CDR3 protein, J gene, V gene.

AWSKEEDGYT TRBJ1-2 TRBV30
ASSRGPQETQY TRBJ2-5 TRBV6-6
ASSGQGGPVYNEQF TRBJ2-1 TRBV2
ASSVPRDEQF TRBJ2-1 TRBV19
ASRLFPRRDEQF TRBJ2-1 TRBV5-1
ASSPGRAGKYNEQF TRBJ2-1 TRBV14
SASLETQY TRBJ2-5 TRBV20-1
AWSEKGFSGEQY TRBJ2-7 TRBV30
ASSVGQQANQPQH TRBJ1-5 TRBV9
SVSVSGSGNNEQF TRBJ2-1 TRBV29-1
ASRLVVAPNSSYNEQF TRBJ2-1 TRBV12-2
SAESKTGELF TRBJ2-2 TRBV29-1
ASSGETARGEPGYT TRBJ1-2 TRBV9
SVLRGTANEQF TRBJ2-1 TRBV29-1
AISTRSEGQPQH TRBJ1-5 TRBV10-3
ASSYSSGGLSGWKY TRBJ2-5 TRBV6-5
ASSPPPAGYSYEQY TRBJ2-7 TRBV13
ASSQDGLRPYEQY TRBJ2-7 TRBV4-3
SVAGAETQY TRBJ2-5 TRBV29-1
ASSLNLRVGDEQF TRBJ2-1 TRBV13
AWSVRQIAKNIQY TRBJ2-4 TRBV30
ATSRDIANTEAF TRBJ1-1 TRBV15
ASSQGETYEQY TRBJ2-7 TRBV4-1
ASSLRGMATDTQY TRBJ2-3 TRBV5-1
AWKEIGGSTDTQY TRBJ2-3 TRBV30
ASSLNGRKTQY TRBJ2-5 TRBV28
ASSLVATNTEAF TRBJ1-1 TRBV5-1
AWNPRGRRDTNYGYT TRBJ1-2 TRBV30
SVRDTNQPQH TRBJ1-5 TRBV29-1
SVEAGKGTDTQY TRBJ2-3 TRBV29-1
ASGPGLDKNIQY TRBJ2-4 TRBV7-9
ASSPTATNYEQY TRBJ2-7 TRBV11-2
SVEAGRRGTEAF TRBJ1-1 TRBV29-1
ASSVQGVTGELF TRBJ2-2 TRBV7-3
ASRSSGAEQY TRBJ2-7 TRBV2
ASSQLAGGINIQY TRBJ2-4 TRBV7-6
SVVSGRDYNEQF TRBJ2-1 TRBV29-1
ASSPRTGANVLT TRBJ2-6 TRBV11-2
ASSQDPLAGRTQY TRBJ2-3 TRBV4-2
ASSLVSGRTTDTQY TRBJ2-3 TRBV7-9
ASSQHTLQGGPNQPQH TRBJ1-5 TRBV4-1
ASSTTGSADTQY TRBJ2-3 TRBV7-2
ASSLELADPYEQY TRBJ2-7 TRBV7-2
ASSSSGANTGELF TRBJ2-2 TRBV5-1
ASSLPGGRGNTEAF TRBJ1-1 TRBV5-6
SVEGTREANTEAF TRBJ1-1 TRBV29-1
ASSVPDTAFGTQY TRBJ2-5 TRBV25-1